This TCR beta chain is drawn from a study of OX40 agonist ivuxolimab in advanced cancers. Study-wide points: Both blood CD4+ and CD8+ T cells showed clonal growth by week 6 at 0.1 to 3.0 mg/kg.

V lost 5 bases, J lost 2 bases, and 10 bases lay in between. Germline V gene data show CDR1 as SNHLY and CDR2 as FYNNEI. This CDR3 region has 14 residues. In its sample, this clone was seen once. Its antigen remains unidentified. Repertoires were generated with immunoSEQ multiplex PCR, while TCRdb's copy carries only in-frame clones and drops some. The sample has about 70,000 clones, approximately 83% seen once. The sequences come from CD4+ or CD8+ T cells sorted from blood, collected in a trial of the OX40 agonist ivuxolimab. The chain carries TRBV2 and TRBJ2-1; D gene unclear. This TCR derives from an adult with an advanced solid tumor such as melanoma, head and neck, liver or kidney cancer. CDR3 sequence reads: CASSTGPTYNEQFF. For the CDR3, the DNA is TGTGCCAGCAGTACCGGACCTACCTACAATGAGCAGTTCTTC.